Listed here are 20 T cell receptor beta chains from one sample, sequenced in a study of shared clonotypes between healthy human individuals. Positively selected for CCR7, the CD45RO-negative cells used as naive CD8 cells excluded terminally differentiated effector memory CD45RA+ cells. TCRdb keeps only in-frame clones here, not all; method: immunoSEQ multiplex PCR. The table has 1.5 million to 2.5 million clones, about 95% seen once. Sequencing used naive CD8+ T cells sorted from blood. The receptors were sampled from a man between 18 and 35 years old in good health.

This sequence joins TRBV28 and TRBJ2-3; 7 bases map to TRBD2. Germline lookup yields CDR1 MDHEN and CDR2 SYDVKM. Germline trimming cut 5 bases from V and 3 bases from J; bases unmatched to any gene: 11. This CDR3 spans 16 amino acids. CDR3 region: CASSPMVLAVTDTQYF. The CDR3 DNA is TGTGCCAGCAGTCCAATGGTCCTAGCGGTAACAGATACGCAGTATTTT.

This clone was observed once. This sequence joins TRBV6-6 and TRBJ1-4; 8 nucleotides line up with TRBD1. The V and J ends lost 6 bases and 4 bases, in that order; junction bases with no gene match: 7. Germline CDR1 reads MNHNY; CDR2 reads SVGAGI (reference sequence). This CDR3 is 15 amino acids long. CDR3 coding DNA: TGTGCCAGCAGCTTGGACAGGGCGAATAATGAAAAACTGTTTTTT. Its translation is CASSLDRANNEKLFF.

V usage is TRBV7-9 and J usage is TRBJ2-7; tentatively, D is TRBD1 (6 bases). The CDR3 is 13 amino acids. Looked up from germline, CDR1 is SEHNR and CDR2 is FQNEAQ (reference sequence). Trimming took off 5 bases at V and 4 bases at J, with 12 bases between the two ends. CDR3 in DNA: TGTGCCAGCAGCACGGACAGCTTTTACGAGCAGTACTTC. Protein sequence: CASSTDSFYEQYF.

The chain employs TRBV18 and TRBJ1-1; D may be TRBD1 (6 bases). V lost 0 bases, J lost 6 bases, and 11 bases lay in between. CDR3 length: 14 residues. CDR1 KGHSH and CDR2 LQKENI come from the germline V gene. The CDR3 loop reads CASSPPAGVAEAFF. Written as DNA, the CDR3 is TGTGCCAGCTCACCACCGGCAGGGGTCGCTGAAGCTTTCTTT.

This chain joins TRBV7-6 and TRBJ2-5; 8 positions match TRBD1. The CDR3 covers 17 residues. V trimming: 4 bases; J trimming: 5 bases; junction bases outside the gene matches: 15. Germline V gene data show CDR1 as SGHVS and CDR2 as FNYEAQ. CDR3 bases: TGTGCCAGCAGCTACCAGGGGGCAGGGGAGCGGCGGGAGACCCAGTACTTC. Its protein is CASSYQGAGERRETQYF.

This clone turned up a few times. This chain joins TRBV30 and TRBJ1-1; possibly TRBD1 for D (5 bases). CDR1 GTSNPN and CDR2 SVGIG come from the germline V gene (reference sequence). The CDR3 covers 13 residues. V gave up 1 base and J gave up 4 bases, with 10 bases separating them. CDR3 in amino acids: CAWSAGWFTEAFF. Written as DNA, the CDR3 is TGTGCCTGGAGTGCAGGGTGGTTCACTGAAGCTTTCTTT.

The CDR3 is CASSSGTGGFGELFF. CDR3 nucleotides: TGTGCCAGCAGTTCCGGGACAGGGGGCTTCGGGGAGCTGTTTTTT. This sequence joins TRBV27 and TRBJ2-2, with 12 bases lining up with TRBD1. The CDR3 spans 15 residues. Trimming at V came to 4 bases and at J to 7 bases, leaving 4 bases not matched to a gene. Per germline, CDR1 MNHEY and CDR2 SMNVEV (reference sequence).

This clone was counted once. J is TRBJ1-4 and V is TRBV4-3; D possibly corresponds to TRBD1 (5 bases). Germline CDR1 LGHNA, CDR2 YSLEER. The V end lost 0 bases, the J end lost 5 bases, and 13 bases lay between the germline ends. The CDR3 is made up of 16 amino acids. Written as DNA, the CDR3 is TGCGCCAGCAGCCAAGACAGGGACTGGCGGAATGAAAAACTGTTTTTT. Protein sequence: CASSQDRDWRNEKLFF.

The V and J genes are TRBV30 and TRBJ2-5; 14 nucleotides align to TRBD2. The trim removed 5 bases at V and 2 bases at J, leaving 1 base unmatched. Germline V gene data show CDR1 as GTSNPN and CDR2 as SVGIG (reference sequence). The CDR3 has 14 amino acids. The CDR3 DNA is TGTGCCTGGGGACTAGCGGGGGGACAAGAGACCCAGTACTTC. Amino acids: CAWGLAGGQETQYF.

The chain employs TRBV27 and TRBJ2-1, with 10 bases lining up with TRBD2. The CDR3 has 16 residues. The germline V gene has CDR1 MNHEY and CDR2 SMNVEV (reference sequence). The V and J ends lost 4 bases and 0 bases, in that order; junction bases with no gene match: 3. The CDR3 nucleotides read TGTGCCAGCAGTTGGACTAGCGGTATCTCCTACAATGAGCAGTTCTTC. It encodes CASSWTSGISYNEQFF.

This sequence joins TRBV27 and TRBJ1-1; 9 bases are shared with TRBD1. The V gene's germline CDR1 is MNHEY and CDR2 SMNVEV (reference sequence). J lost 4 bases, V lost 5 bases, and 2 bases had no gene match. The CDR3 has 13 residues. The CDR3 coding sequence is TGTGCCAGCAGTACAGGGGGCCTCACTGAAGCTTTCTTT. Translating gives CASSTGGLTEAFF.

CDR3 protein: CASSDAGVDTGELFF. The CDR3 coding sequence is TGCGCCAGCAGTGACGCCGGGGTCGACACCGGGGAGCTGTTTTTT. The chain employs TRBV10-1 and TRBJ2-2, with TRBD2 as a possible D gene (5 bases). V lost 3 bases and J lost 3, with 11 bases in between. Germline V gene sequence: CDR1 WNHNN, CDR2 SYGVQD (reference sequence). The CDR3 spans 15 residues.

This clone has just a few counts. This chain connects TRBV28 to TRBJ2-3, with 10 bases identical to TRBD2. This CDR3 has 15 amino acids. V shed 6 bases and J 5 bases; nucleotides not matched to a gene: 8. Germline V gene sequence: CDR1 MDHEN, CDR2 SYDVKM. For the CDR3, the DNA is TGTGCCAGCAGAGTAGCGGGGGGCCGGGGAGATACGCAGTATTTT. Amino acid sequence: CASRVAGGRGDTQYF.

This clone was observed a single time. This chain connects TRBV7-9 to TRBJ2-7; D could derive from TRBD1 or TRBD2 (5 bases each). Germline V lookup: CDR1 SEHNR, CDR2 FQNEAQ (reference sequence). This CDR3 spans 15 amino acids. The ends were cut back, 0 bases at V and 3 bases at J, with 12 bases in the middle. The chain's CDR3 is CASSLAQGRYYEQYF. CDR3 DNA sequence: TGTGCCAGCAGCTTAGCGCAGGGACGCTACTACGAGCAGTACTTC.

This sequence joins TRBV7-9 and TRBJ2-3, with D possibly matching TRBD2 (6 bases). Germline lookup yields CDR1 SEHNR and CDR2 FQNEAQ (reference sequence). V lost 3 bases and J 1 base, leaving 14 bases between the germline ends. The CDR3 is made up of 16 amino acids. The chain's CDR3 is CASSLISGRGTDTQYF. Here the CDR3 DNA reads TGTGCCAGCAGCTTGATTAGCGGAAGGGGCACAGATACGCAGTATTTT. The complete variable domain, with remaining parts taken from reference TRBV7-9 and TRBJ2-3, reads DTGVSQNPRHKITKRGQNVTFRCDPISEHNRLYWYRQTLGQGPEFLTYFQNEAQLEKSRLLSDRFSAERPKGSFSTLEIQRTEQGDSAMYLCASSLISGRGTDTQYFGPGTRLTVL.

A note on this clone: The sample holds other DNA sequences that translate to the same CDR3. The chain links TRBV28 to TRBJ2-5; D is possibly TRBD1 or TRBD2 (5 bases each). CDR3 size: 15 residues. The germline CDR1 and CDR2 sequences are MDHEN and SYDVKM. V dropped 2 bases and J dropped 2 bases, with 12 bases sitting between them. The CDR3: CASSLVGTDQETQYF. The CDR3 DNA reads TGTGCCAGCAGTTTAGTGGGGACGGATCAAGAGACCCAGTACTTC.

CDR3 in DNA: TGTGCCAGTCGAAGCGGGGACAATGAGCAGTTCTTC. Translated: CASRSGDNEQFF. The chain recombines TRBV5-4 with TRBJ2-1, with 7 bases matching TRBD2. The trim removed 8 bases at V and 5 bases at J, leaving 4 bases unmatched. Germline loops: CDR1 SGHNT, CDR2 YYREEE (reference sequence). The CDR3 loop spans 12 amino acids.

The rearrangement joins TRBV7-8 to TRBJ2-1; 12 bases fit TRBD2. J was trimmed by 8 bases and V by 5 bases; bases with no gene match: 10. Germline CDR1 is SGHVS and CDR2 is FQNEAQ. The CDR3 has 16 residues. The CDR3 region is CASSPILAGGPDEQFF. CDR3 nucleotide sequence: TGTGCCAGCAGCCCCATTCTAGCGGGAGGGCCAGATGAGCAGTTCTTC.

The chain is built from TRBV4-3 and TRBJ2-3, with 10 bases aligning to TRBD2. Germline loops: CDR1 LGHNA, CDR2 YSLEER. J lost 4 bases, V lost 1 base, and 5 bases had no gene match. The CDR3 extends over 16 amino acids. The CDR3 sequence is CASSQVRSGRADTQYF. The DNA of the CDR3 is TGCGCCAGCAGCCAAGTTAGAAGCGGGAGGGCAGATACGCAGTATTTT.

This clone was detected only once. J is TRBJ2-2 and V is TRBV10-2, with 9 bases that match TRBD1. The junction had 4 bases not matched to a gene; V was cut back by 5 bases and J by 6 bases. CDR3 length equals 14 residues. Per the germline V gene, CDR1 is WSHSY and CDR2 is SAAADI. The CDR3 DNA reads TGCGCCAGCAGTTTCACAGGGGGCCCCGGGGAGCTGTTTTTT. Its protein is CASSFTGGPGELFF.